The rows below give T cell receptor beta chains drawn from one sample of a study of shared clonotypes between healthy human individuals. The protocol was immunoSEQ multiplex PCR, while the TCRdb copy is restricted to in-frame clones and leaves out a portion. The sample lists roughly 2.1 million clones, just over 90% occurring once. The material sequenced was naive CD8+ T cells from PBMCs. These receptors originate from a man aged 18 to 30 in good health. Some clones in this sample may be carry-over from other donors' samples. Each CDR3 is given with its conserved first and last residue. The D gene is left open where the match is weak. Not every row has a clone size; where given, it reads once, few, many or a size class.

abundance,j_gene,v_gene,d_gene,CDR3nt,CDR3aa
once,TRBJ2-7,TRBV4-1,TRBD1,TGCGCCACTTCGTCCGGGACAGGGGGCTACGAGCAGTACTTC,CATSSGTGGYEQYF
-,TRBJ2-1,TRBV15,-,TGTGCCACCAGCCTTGGGTCGGGGGCAACTGAATACAATGAGCAGTTCTTC,CATSLGSGATEYNEQFF
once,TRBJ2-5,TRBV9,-,TGTGCCAGCAGCGTCCGGGGGGCCTCAGAGACCCAGTACTTC,CASSVRGASETQYF
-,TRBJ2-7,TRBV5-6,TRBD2,TGTGCCAGCAGCTGGGATCGGGGGGTCGAGCAGTACTTC,CASSWDRGVEQYF
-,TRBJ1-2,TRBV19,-,TGTGCCAGTAGTATTTCTCCGGGTCGGGGCTACACCTTC,CASSISPGRGYTF
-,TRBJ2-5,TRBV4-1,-,TGCGCCAGCAGCCGGGGGCGCGGAGAGACCCAGTACTTC,CASSRGRGETQYF
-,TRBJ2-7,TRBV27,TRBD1,TGTGCCAGCAGTATCGGGACAGGGGGAAGAAACGAGCAGTACTTC,CASSIGTGGRNEQYF
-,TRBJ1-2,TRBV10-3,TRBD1,TGTGCCATCAGTGATTCCTTGGACAGGGAGTATGGCTACACCTTC,CAISDSLDREYGYTF
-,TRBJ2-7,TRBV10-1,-,TGCGCCAGCAGTGAGTCGAGGGGTCCATACGAGCAGTACTTC,CASSESRGPYEQYF
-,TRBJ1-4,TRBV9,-,TGTGCCAGCAGCGAGGGGACCGCAGCAACTAATGAAAAACTGTTTTTT,CASSEGTAATNEKLFF
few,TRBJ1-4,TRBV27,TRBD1,TGTGCCAGCAGTTCGACAGGGGCAAATGAAAAACTGTTTTTT,CASSSTGANEKLFF
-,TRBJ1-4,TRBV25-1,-,TGTGCCAGCAGTGCCGGGACGGGTAATGAAAAACTGTTTTTT,CASSAGTGNEKLFF
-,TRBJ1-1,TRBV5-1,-,TGCGCCAGCAGCCCCGGAGGGGAGAACACTGAAGCTTTCTTT,CASSPGGENTEAFF
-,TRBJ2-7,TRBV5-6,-,TGTGCCAGCAGCTTATCTGACGGCGAGCAGTACTTC,CASSLSDGEQYF
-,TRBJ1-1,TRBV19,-,TGTGCCAGTAGTTCACAGGGGAACACTGAAGCTTTCTTT,CASSSQGNTEAFF